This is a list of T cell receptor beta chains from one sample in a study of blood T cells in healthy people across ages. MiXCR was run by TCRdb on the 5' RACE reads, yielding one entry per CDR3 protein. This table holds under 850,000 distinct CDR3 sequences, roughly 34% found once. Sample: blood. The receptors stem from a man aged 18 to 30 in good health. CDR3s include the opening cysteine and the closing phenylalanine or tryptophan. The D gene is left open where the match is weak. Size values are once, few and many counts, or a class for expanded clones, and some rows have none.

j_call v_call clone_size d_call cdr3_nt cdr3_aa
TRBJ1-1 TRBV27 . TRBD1 TGTGCCAGCAGCCGGGGACAGCCGATCACTGAAGCTTTCTTT CASSRGQPITEAFF
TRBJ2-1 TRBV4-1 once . TGCGCCAGCAGCCAAGATCCGTGGGGTGAGCAGTTCTTC CASSQDPWGEQFF
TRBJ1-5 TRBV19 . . TGTGCCAGTAGTATAGGCCTTACCGCGAATCAGCCCCAGCATTTT CASSIGLTANQPQHF
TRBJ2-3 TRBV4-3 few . TGCGCCAGCAGCCAAGATGGCAGATCTAGCACAGATACGCAGTATTTT CASSQDGRSSTDTQYF
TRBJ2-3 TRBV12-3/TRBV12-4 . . TGTGCCAGCAGTTTAGGGGTGAGACCAGATACGCAGTATTTT CASSLGVRPDTQYF
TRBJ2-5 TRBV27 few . TGTGCCAGCAGACAGGGAGAAGAGACCCAGTACTTC CASRQGEETQYF
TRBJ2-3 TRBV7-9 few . TGTGCCAGCAGCGGAGTGTCCCAGAAACGACACCTTAGCACAGATACGCAGTATTTT CASSGVSQKRHLSTDTQYF
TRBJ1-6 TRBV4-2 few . TGTGCCAGCAGCCCCGCCGGGATTCATTCACCCCCCCACTTT CASSPAGIHSPPHF
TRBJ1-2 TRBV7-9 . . TGTGCCAGCAGCCTAGGACGGGTCGATGGCTACACCTTC CASSLGRVDGYTF
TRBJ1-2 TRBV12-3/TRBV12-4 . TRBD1 TGTGCCAGCAGCCTTGGTGTCACCCCGGGACAGGGCCCCGGAGGATATGGCTACACCTTC CASSLGVTPGQGPGGYGYTF
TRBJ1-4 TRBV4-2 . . TGTGCCAGCAGCCAGCAGGACGTTAATGAAAAACTGTTTTTT CASSQQDVNEKLFF
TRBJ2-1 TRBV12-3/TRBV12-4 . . TGTGCCAGCATGACGATGGGCACCTACAATGAGCAGTTCTTC CASMTMGTYNEQFF
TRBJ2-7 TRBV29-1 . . TGCAGCGTTCGCACCGGGACGAGCTCCTACGAGCAGTACTTC CSVRTGTSSYEQYF
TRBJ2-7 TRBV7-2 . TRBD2 TGTGCCAGCAGCTTAGAGGGACTAGGCGTCTCCGAGCAGTACTTC CASSLEGLGVSEQYF
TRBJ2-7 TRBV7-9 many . TGTGCCAGCAGAACCGACAGCTACGAGCAGTACTTC CASRTDSYEQYF
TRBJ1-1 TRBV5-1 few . TGCGCCAGCAGCTTGGGGGCCCAGTCGGGGGCTCATGAAGCTTTCTTT CASSLGAQSGAHEAFF
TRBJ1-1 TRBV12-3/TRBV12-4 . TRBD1 TGTGCCAGCACCCTGGGCAGGGGGAACACTGGAGCTTTCTTT CASTLGRGNTGAFF
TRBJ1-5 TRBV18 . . TGTGCCAGCTCACCACAAGCATCTAGCAATCAGCCCCAGCATTTT CASSPQASSNQPQHF
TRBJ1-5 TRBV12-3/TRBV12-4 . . TGTGCCAGCAGCTCCGACAGAGAAAGCAATCGGCCCCAGCATTTT CASSSDRESNRPQHF
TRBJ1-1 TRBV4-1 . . TGCGCCAGCAGCATCACAGGGATTAAGGTCGGCACTGAAGCTTTCTTT CASSITGIKVGTEAFF
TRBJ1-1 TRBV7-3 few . TGTGCCAGCAGCATTTTCAGGGAACGAAACACTGAAGCTTTCTTT CASSIFRERNTEAFF
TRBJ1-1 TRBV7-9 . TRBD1 TGTGCCAGCAGCACCCCGAGACAGGGAGTGGACACTGAAGCTTTCTTT CASSTPRQGVDTEAFF
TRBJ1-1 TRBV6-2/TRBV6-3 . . TGTGCCAGCAGTTACTCAAAGGCAGGGGCTGAAGCTTTCTTT CASSYSKAGAEAFF
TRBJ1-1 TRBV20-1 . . TGCAGTGCTAGTATCCGAACTGAAGCTTTCTTT CSASIRTEAFF
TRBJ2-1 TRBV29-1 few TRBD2 TGCAGCGTTGTAAGCGGGGGGGGAATAAACAATGAGCAGTTCTTC CSVVSGGGINNEQFF
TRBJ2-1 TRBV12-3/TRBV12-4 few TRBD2 TGTGCCAGCAGTCATCCCGGGACTAGCGAGGACTACAATGAGCAGTTCTTC CASSHPGTSEDYNEQFF
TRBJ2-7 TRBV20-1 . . TGCAGTGCTAGACGACGCACAGGGCACGAGCAGTACTTC CSARRRTGHEQYF
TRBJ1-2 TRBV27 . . TGTGCCACCCGAGGGGAACGGCTACAGGGTCCCTATGGCTACACCTTC CATRGERLQGPYGYTF
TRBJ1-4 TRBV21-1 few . TGTGCCAGCAGCAATCGGGGGGCTTACTGTACAACTAATGAAAAACTGTTTTTT CASSNRGAYCTTNEKLFF
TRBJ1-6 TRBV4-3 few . TGCGCCAGCAGCCAAGATTTTCCCAGCCCTTCTAATTCACCCCTCCACTTT CASSQDFPSPSNSPLHF
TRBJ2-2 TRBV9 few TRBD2 TGTGCCAGCAGCGGGACTAGCGGCGGGGAGCTGTTTTTT CASSGTSGGELFF
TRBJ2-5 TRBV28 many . TGTGCCAGCAGGGACAGTGTATCGGAGACCCAGTACTTC CASRDSVSETQYF
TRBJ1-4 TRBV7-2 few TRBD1 TGTGCCAGCAGCCGACAGGGAATCGGGGACGAAAAACTGTTTTTT CASSRQGIGDEKLFF
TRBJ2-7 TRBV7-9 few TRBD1 TGTGCCAGCAGTCGGATGACAGGGGACAGCGAGCAGTACTTC CASSRMTGDSEQYF
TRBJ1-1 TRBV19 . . TGTGCCAGTAGTATAGTAGGAAGGGTGAGGAGCACTGAAGCTTTCTTT CASSIVGRVRSTEAFF
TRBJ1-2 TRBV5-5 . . TGTGCCAGCAGCTTGGGAATTGGGGCAGAGAACTATGGCTACACCTTC CASSLGIGAENYGYTF
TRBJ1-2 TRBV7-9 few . TGTGCCAGCAGCCCTTCCTCAGGGCCTCTTGGCTACACCTTC CASSPSSGPLGYTF
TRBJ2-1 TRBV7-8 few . TGTGCCAGCAGCTTAGTATCAGTGGATGAGCAGTTCTTC CASSLVSVDEQFF
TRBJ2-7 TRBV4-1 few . TGCGCCAGCAGCACCGTCCGAGACAGATACAATGAGCAGTACTTC CASSTVRDRYNEQYF